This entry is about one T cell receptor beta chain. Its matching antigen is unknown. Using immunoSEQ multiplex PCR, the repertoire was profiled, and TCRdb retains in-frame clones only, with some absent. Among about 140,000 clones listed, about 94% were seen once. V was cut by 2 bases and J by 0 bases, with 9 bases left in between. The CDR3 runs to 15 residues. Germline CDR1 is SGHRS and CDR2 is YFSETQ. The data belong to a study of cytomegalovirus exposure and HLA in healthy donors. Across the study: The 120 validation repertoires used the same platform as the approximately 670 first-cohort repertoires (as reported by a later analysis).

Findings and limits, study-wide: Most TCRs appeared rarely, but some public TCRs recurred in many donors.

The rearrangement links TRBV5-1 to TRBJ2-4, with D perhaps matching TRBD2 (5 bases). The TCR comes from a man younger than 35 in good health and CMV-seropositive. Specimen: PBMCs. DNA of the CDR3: TGCGCCAGCAGCTTAGGAGGCCAAGCCAAAAACATTCAGTACTTC. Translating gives CASSLGGQAKNIQYF.